The entry below gives a single T cell receptor (beta chain) sequence along with its context. The data are from a study of blood T cells in healthy people across ages. PCR was performed a second time for 7 to 11 cycles using a sample-barcoded 5' primer and a J-beta primer mix. Each CDR3 protein gets one entry after TCRdb re-called the 5' RACE reads with MiXCR. The sample yields 950,000 to 1,200,000 distinct CDR3 sequences, more than 30% seen once. The germline CDR1 and CDR2 sequences are SQVTM and ANQGSEA. CDR3 size: 15 residues. Trimming removed 7 bases from V and 2 bases from J, with 17 bases in between.

The V and J genes are TRBV29-1 and TRBJ2-2; the D gene is possibly TRBD2 (8 bases). The specimen sequenced was blood. The origin of this receptor is a man younger than 35 in good health. In nucleotides, the CDR3 is TGCAGCGCCTCCGGGGGGGACAGTAACACCGGGGAGCTGTTTTTT. Translation gives CSASGGDSNTGELFF.